These 22 T cell receptor beta chains share one sample of origin, sequenced in a study of graft-versus-host responses after intestinal transplantation. TCRdb's copy holds only in-frame clones and misses some; the assay was immunoSEQ multiplex PCR. The sample includes around 100,000 clones, around 92% of them seen just once. Their antigen targets remain unknown. The starting material was unstimulated CD8+ T cells sorted from spleen or lymph node cells, obtained before transplant. These receptors were obtained from a human donor who was the organ donor for an intestinal transplant.

The chain couples TRBV5-5 to TRBJ2-7, with D unresolved. Germline CDR1 reads SGHKS; CDR2 reads YYEKEE (reference sequence). This CDR3 region has 17 residues. V lost 0 bases and J lost 0, with 16 bases in between. CDR3 sequence (DNA): TGTGCCAGCAGCTTGGTAACGGCGGACCCCAGCTCCTACGAGCAGTACTTC. This encodes CASSLVTADPSSYEQYF.

This chain joins TRBV4-2 and TRBJ2-1; TRBD2 is a possible D gene (5 bases). Trimming took 4 bases from V and 0 from J, leaving 10 bases between them. This CDR3 region has 15 residues. The germline CDR1 and CDR2 sequences are LGHNA and YNFKEQ. The CDR3 protein is CASSPLLVSYNEQFF. The CDR3 region has the DNA TGTGCCAGCAGCCCACTACTAGTCTCCTACAATGAGCAGTTCTTC.

This clone has more than one count but fewer than ten. The gene calls are TRBV4-1 and TRBJ2-7; TRBD1 is a possible D gene (6 bases). The CDR3 runs to 15 residues. The V gene's germline CDR1 is MGHRA and CDR2 YSYEKL. V was shortened by 0 bases and J by 6 bases, with 15 bases between the two germline ends. The CDR3 coding sequence is TGCGCCAGCAGCCAAGATCATCCACAGGGTACCGAGCAGTACTTC. It is translated as CASSQDHPQGTEQYF.

This sequence joins TRBV6-7 and TRBJ2-2; the D gene is possibly TRBD2 (5 bases). TRBV6-7 is sorted into the ORF group, with uncertain function. This CDR3 comprises 18 residues. V was trimmed by 6 bases and J by 0 bases, leaving 20 bases between them. CDR3 in DNA: TGTGCCAGCAGAATTACCCTTTTGGCGGGTGCGAACACCGGGGAGCTGTTTTTT. The encoded protein is CASRITLLAGANTGELFF.

The chain recombines TRBV30 with TRBJ1-1; D is undetermined. The germline V gene encodes CDR1 GTSNPN and CDR2 SVGIG (reference sequence). CDR3 size: 11 residues. Deletions cut 7 bases from V and 5 bases from J, with 11 bases between. The CDR3 here is CASSIGTEAFF. The CDR3 region has the DNA TGTGCCTCCTCCATCGGGACTGAAGCTTTCTTT.

This sequence joins TRBV5-6 and TRBJ2-3, with D possibly being TRBD1 (5 bases). The germline V gene encodes CDR1 SGHDT and CDR2 YYEEEE. V dropped 2 bases and J dropped 2 bases, with 9 bases sitting between them. The CDR3 length is 14 residues. CDR3 nucleotide sequence: TGTGCCAGCAGCTTCGAAGGGGTCACAGATACGCAGTATTTT. Translated: CASSFEGVTDTQYF.

The gene calls are TRBV10-3 and TRBJ2-7; D gene uncertain. V lost 8 bases, J lost 3 bases, and 17 bases lay in between. Germline V gives CDR1 ENHRY, CDR2 SYGVKD. The CDR3 sequence is 14 residues long. CDR3 sequence reads: CAISPQQQNYEQYF. CDR3 DNA sequence: TGTGCCATCTCCCCCCAACAGCAAAACTACGAGCAGTACTTC.

This rearrangement joins TRBV19 to TRBJ2-1; 10 bases align to TRBD2. The CDR3 spans 17 residues. Germline-derived CDR1 and CDR2 are LNHDA and SQIVND (reference sequence). V gave up 3 bases and J gave up 0 bases; unmatched junction bases: 5. CDR3 sequence: CASSMLPSGSSYNEQFF. CDR3 DNA sequence: TGTGCCAGTAGTATGCTGCCTAGCGGGAGCTCCTACAATGAGCAGTTCTTC.

CDR3 sequence (DNA): TGTGCCAGCAAGAGCGGGGGGGGCTATGGCTACACCTTC. Its protein product is CASKSGGGYGYTF. The chain uses TRBV28 and TRBJ1-2, with a weak D call TRBD1 (5 bases). The CDR3 is made up of 13 amino acids. Germline assignment: CDR1 MDHEN and CDR2 SYDVKM. V lost 7 bases and J lost 4, with 13 bases in between.

V is TRBV10-2 and J is TRBJ2-1, with 13 bases lining up with TRBD2. The CDR3 has 17 amino acids. J gave up 4 bases and V 4 bases, and 7 bases lay outside the gene matches. The germline CDR1 and CDR2 sequences are WSHSY and SAAADI. In DNA, the CDR3 is TGCGCCAGCAGTGTTGGACTAGCGGGAGTCTCGTACAATGAGCAGTTCTTC. The encoded protein is CASSVGLAGVSYNEQFF.

With regard to this clone: Other DNA variants within this sample encode the same CDR3. V usage is TRBV6-5 and J usage is TRBJ2-7, with D maybe TRBD1 (5 bases). The CDR3 contains 13 residues. V was cut by 2 bases and J by 1 base, with 6 bases left in between. CDR1 and CDR2 from the germline V gene are MNHEY and SVGAGI. The CDR3, as DNA: TGTGCCAGCAGTTACAGGGGTTCCTACGAGCAGTACTTC. This codes for CASSYRGSYEQYF.

The chain recombines TRBV7-8 with TRBJ2-2; possibly TRBD2 for D (5 bases). CDR1 and CDR2 (germline): SGHVS, FQNEAQ. The CDR3 covers 14 residues. Trimming left V 10 bases short and J 2 bases short, with 14 bases between. The CDR3 spells CATTAGPNTGELFF. CDR3 sequence (DNA): TGTGCCACCACCGCGGGCCCTAACACCGGGGAGCTGTTTTTT.

J is TRBJ2-3 and V is TRBV4-2, with D possibly being TRBD2 (5 bases). Germline CDR1 is LGHNA and CDR2 is YNFKEQ. The CDR3 totals 17 residues. Deletions cut 3 bases from V and 7 bases from J, with 23 bases between. CDR3 residues: CASSQEAASLGRYTQYF. The CDR3 region has the DNA TGTGCCAGCAGCCAGGAAGCGGCTAGCCTTGGGAGATATACGCAGTATTTT.

The rearrangement uses TRBV28 and TRBJ1-5; 7 bases are a match to TRBD1. The CDR3 length is 14 residues. Germline loops: CDR1 MDHEN, CDR2 SYDVKM. Unmatched junction bases numbered 3, after V lost 2 bases and J lost 5 bases. The CDR3 sequence is CASSLGTAYQPQHF. The CDR3 DNA is TGTGCCAGCAGTTTAGGGACAGCCTATCAGCCCCAGCATTTT.

In DNA form, the CDR3 reads TGTGCCAGCAGCCAAGATCATGCGGGAGGCTACGAGCAGTACTTC. Protein sequence: CASSQDHAGGYEQYF. The chain uses TRBV4-2 and TRBJ2-7, with 8 bases fitting TRBD2. J lost 3 bases, V lost 0 bases, and 4 bases had no gene match. This CDR3 region has 15 residues. CDR1 and CDR2 (germline): LGHNA, YNFKEQ.

On this clone: Other DNA sequences in the same sample also yield this CDR3. The rearrangement links TRBV5-1 to TRBJ2-1; TRBD2 matches 14 bases. Losses at the gene ends were 0 bases for V and 7 bases for J; bases not matched to a gene: 0. The CDR3 extends over 15 amino acids. Per the germline V gene, CDR1 is SGHRS and CDR2 is YFSETQ. The CDR3 sequence: CASSLGLAGGNEQFF. The CDR3 nucleotides read TGCGCCAGCAGCTTGGGACTAGCGGGAGGGAATGAGCAGTTCTTC.

V usage is TRBV13 and J usage is TRBJ2-7; tentatively, D is TRBD2 (5 bases). V was shortened by 1 base and J by 7 bases, with 5 bases between the two germline ends. CDR1 and CDR2 from the germline V gene are PRHDT and FYEKMQ (reference sequence). The CDR3 spans 11 residues. CDR3 residues: CASSLAGEQYF. The DNA of the CDR3 is TGTGCCAGCAGCTTAGCGGGAGAGCAGTACTTC.

This sequence joins TRBV25-1 and TRBJ2-3, with 10 bases fitting TRBD2. J gave up 5 bases and V 8 bases, and 7 bases lay outside the gene matches. The length of the CDR3 is 14 residues. Germline V gives CDR1 MGHDK, CDR2 SYGVNS. The CDR3, as DNA: TGTGCCAGCGGGCTAGCGGGAGTAGGAGATACGCAGTATTTT. This translates into CASGLAGVGDTQYF.

The J gene is TRBJ1-2, the V gene TRBV7-9, with D perhaps TRBD1 (6 bases). CDR1 and CDR2 from the germline V gene are SEHNR and FQNEAQ (reference sequence). CDR3 length: 15 amino acids. Trimming pared 3 bases from V and 4 bases from J, leaving 15 bases between. The CDR3 loop reads CASSFPGGALYGYTF. In nucleotides, the CDR3 is TGTGCCAGCAGCTTTCCTGGGGGCGCACTCTATGGCTACACCTTC.

The chain employs TRBV7-9 and TRBJ2-7, with TRBD2 matching 8 bases. The CDR3 is 14 amino acids. J gave up 7 bases and V 5 bases, and 10 bases lay outside the gene matches. CDR1 is SEHNR and CDR2 is FQNEAQ in the germline V gene (reference sequence). CDR3 sequence (DNA): TGTGCCAGCAGCCCTCCAGCGGGAGCTTGGGAGCAGTACTTC. The encoded protein is CASSPPAGAWEQYF.

The sample holds one count of this clone. This sequence joins TRBV9 and TRBJ2-2; 7 bases line up with TRBD2. Germline lookup yields CDR1 SGDLS and CDR2 YYNGEE. This CDR3 comprises 16 residues. The V gene end was trimmed by 0 bases and the J gene end by 5 bases; junction bases not matched to a gene: 7. The CDR3 nucleotides read TGTGCCAGCAGCGTAGGCGGGAGCTCTTTAACCGGGGAGCTGTTTTTT. This gives the protein CASSVGGSSLTGELFF.

The chain couples TRBV4-3 to TRBJ2-7, with TRBD1 matching 8 bases. Per the germline V gene, CDR1 is LGHNA and CDR2 is YSLEER. The CDR3 is 15 residues long. Trimming at V came to 3 bases and at J to 4 bases, leaving 8 bases not matched to a gene. This CDR3 is CASSHSGGAGYEQYF. CDR3 DNA sequence: TGCGCCAGCAGCCATTCAGGGGGCGCGGGTTACGAGCAGTACTTC.